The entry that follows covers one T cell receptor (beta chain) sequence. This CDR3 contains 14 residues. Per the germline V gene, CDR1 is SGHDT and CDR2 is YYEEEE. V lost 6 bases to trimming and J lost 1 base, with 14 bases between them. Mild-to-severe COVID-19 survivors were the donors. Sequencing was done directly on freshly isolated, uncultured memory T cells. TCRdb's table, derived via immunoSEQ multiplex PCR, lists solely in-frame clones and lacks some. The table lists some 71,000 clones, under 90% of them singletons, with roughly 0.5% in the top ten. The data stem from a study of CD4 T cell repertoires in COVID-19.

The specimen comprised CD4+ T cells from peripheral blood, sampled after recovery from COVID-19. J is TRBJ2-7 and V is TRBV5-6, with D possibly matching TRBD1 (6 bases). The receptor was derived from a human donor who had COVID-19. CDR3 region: CASIRYRDSYEQYF. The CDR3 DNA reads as TGTGCCAGCATCCGTTACAGGGATTCCTACGAGCAGTACTTC.